The entry below gives a single T cell receptor beta chain sequence along with its context. No antigen is known for it. This record belongs to a study of response to subunit inactivated influenza vaccine. The CDR3 extends over 13 amino acids. Trimming took off 6 bases at V and 5 bases at J, with 11 bases between the two ends. Findings and caveats of the study: The authors put forward the suggestion that each seasonal influenza vaccination may bring in only a limited number of new T cells.

TCRdb reanalysed the RT-PCR reads using MiXCR and keeps one entry per CDR3 protein. The table lists 600,000 to 850,000 distinct CDR3 sequences, approximately 14% of them singletons. The starting material was PBMCs from blood, obtained around 15 days before vaccination. This sequence joins TRBV12-3 or TRBV12-4 and TRBJ1-5; D remains ambiguous. The receptor was derived from a man between 50 and 59 years old who received an inactivated influenza vaccine. Here the CDR3 reads CASSARSDQPQHF. The DNA of the CDR3 is TGTGCCAGCAGCGCGAGAAGCGATCAGCCCCAGCATTTT.